The next 19 T cell receptor beta chains were all read from a single sample in a study of metastatic and nonmetastatic thyroid tumors. Thyroid surgery took place with no prior treatment in any patient. TCRdb re-analyzed the PCR reads using MiXCR. The repertoire holds about 23,000 clones, with about 14% as singletons. The specimen was tumor tissue. These receptors came from a female donor with papillary thyroid cancer or a benign thyroid nodule (not recorded which). Some clones in this sample may be carry-over from other donors' samples.

The rearrangement links TRBV18 to TRBJ1-6, with D unresolved. Trimming stripped 4 bases from V and 19 bases from J, with 26 bases between. Germline-derived CDR1 and CDR2 are KGHSH and LQKENI. The CDR3 is made up of 15 amino acids. The CDR3 DNA reads TGTGCCAGCTCACGGCTCGGGGAAGGTAATTCACACCTACACTTT. This encodes CASSRLGEGNSHLHF.

This clone was detected many times. The CDR3 DNA is TGTGCCAGCAGTAAATCTCAGGGACTTGAAGCTTTCTTT. This codes for CASSKSQGLEAFF. This rearrangement joins TRBV2 to TRBJ1-1, with D perhaps TRBD1 (5 bases). The germline gives CDR1 SNHLY, CDR2 FYNNEI. Deletions cut 5 bases from V and 7 bases from J, with 14 bases between. The CDR3 totals 13 residues. The full variable domain, rest sourced from reference TRBV2 and TRBJ1-1, is EPEVTQTPSHQVTQMGQEVILRCVPISNHLYFYWYRQILGQKVEFLVSFYNNEISEKSEIFDDQFSVERPDGSNFTLKIRSTKLEDSAMYFCASSKSQGLEAFFGQGTRLTVV.

This clone was recorded many times. This chain joins TRBV2 and TRBJ2-7; 9 nucleotides line up with TRBD1. Trimming at V came to 11 bases and at J to 4 bases, leaving 9 bases not matched to a gene. Germline CDR1 reads SNHLY; CDR2 reads FYNNEI. This CDR3 is 13 amino acids long. CDR3 sequence: CAATGGISYEQYF. CDR3 DNA sequence: TGTGCCGCTACAGGGGGCATTTCGTACGAGCAGTACTTC.

This clone came up many times. The V gene is TRBV3-1, the J gene TRBJ1-2; possible D gene TRBD1, 5 bases. The CDR3 sequence is 14 residues long. V lost 4 bases, J lost 0 bases, and 9 bases lay in between. The germline CDR1 and CDR2 sequences are LGHDT and YNNKEL (reference sequence). The CDR3 nucleotides read TGTGCCAGCAGCCCACAGGTTTCTAACTATGGCTACACCTTC. It yields the protein CASSPQVSNYGYTF.

V is TRBV11-2 and J is TRBJ2-5; tentative D call: TRBD2 (5 bases). The CDR3 runs 15 residues. Germline-derived CDR1 and CDR2 are SGHAT and FQNNGV. The V gene lost 7 bases and the J gene lost 1 base, with 16 bases spanning the gap. The CDR3 DNA reads as TGTGCCAGCATCCAATACGGAGGACCCCAAGAGACCCAGTACTTC. It yields the protein CASIQYGGPQETQYF.

By share of the sample, this clone is medium-sized. The chain carries TRBV20-1 and TRBJ1-2; 11 nucleotides agree with TRBD1. The germline V gene has CDR1 DFQATT and CDR2 SNEGSKA (reference sequence). The CDR3 consists of 13 residues. J gave up 8 bases and V 6 bases, and 8 bases lay outside the gene matches. The CDR3 is CSARTGGDEGYTF. CDR3 in DNA: TGCAGTGCGCGGACAGGGGGCGATGAGGGCTACACCTTC.

The V gene is TRBV2, the J gene TRBJ2-2, with 9 bases fitting TRBD2. Germline values: CDR1 SNHLY, CDR2 FYNNEI. J lost 5 bases, V lost 10 bases, and 17 bases had no gene match. The CDR3 is made up of 17 amino acids. The CDR3 DNA follows: TGTGCCATCTCCGGGCTAGCGGGGTGGCAGAATACCGGGGAGCTGTTTTTT. Its protein is CAISGLAGWQNTGELFF.

At least ten counts were recorded for this clone. The J gene is TRBJ2-7, the V gene TRBV14; D is undetermined. The CDR3 contains 12 residues. Trimming shortened V by 5 bases and J by 3 bases, and 8 bases separated the two germline ends. Germline V gene lookup returns CDR1 SGHDN and CDR2 FVKESK. This chain's CDR3 is CASSVWGYEQYF. In DNA, the CDR3 is TGTGCCAGCAGCGTTTGGGGCTACGAGCAGTACTTC.

The chain joins TRBV20-1 to TRBJ2-5; tentatively, D is TRBD1 (7 bases). CDR3 length: 15 amino acids. The ends were cut back, 0 bases at V and 5 bases at J, with 16 bases in the middle. Germline-derived CDR1 and CDR2 are DFQATT and SNEGSKA (reference sequence). DNA of the CDR3: TGCAGTGCTAGAGACTCTGCCAGGGGGAGGGAGACCCAGTACTTC. Translation: CSARDSARGRETQYF.

This clone was detected many times. The V gene is TRBV25-1, the J gene TRBJ2-1; possibly TRBD1 or TRBD2 for D (5 bases each). Germline V gene lookup returns CDR1 MGHDK and CDR2 SYGVNS. There are 12 residues in the CDR3. Trimming took 4 bases from V and 10 from J, leaving 11 bases between them. CDR3 region: CASSGGILEQFF. Written as DNA, the CDR3 is TGTGCCAGCAGTGGGGGGATACTGGAGCAGTTCTTC.

The V and J genes are TRBV6-5 and TRBJ1-5, with D perhaps TRBD1 (5 bases). The V end was cut by 0 bases, the J end by 3 bases, with 15 bases between. This CDR3 region has 17 residues. Germline lookup yields CDR1 MNHEY and CDR2 SVGAGI. CDR3 DNA: TGTGCCAGCAGTTACTCTGCGGGGGTGGCCTCCAATCAGCCCCAGCATTTT. This sequence encodes CASSYSAGVASNQPQHF.

This clone was recorded a few times. DNA for the CDR3: TGTGCCAGCAGCAAGGGACAGATAGAGACCGGGGAGCTGTTTTTT. Encoded protein: CASSKGQIETGELFF. The chain couples TRBV7-2 to TRBJ2-2; 7 nucleotides align to TRBD1. The CDR3 loop spans 15 amino acids. J lost 5 bases, V lost 5 bases, and 8 bases had no gene match. Germline CDR1 reads SGHTA; CDR2 reads FQGNSA.

This clone was seen at least ten times. V usage is TRBV5-5 and J usage is TRBJ2-7; TRBD1 matches 7 bases. Germline V gene lookup returns CDR1 SGHKS and CDR2 YYEKEE (reference sequence). This CDR3 is 14 amino acids long. The J segment lost 9 bases and the V segment lost 0 bases, leaving 9 bases of the junction unmatched. The CDR3 sequence: CASSLATGKEGQYF. As DNA, the CDR3 is TGTGCCAGCAGCTTGGCGACAGGGAAGGAAGGGCAGTACTTC.

The V and J genes are TRBV6-1 and TRBJ2-1, with TRBD1 as a possible D gene (5 bases). Germline V lookup: CDR1 MNHNS, CDR2 SASEGT. The length of the CDR3 is 14 residues. The V end lost 6 bases, the J end lost 5 bases, and 14 bases lay between the germline ends. CDR3 bases: TGTGCCAGCAGGGACAACTACCGGGACAATGAGCAGTTCTTC. Translating gives CASRDNYRDNEQFF.

This clone has at least ten counts. The chain employs TRBV10-2 and TRBJ1-5; TRBD1 matches 10 bases. The germline gives CDR1 WSHSY, CDR2 SAAADI. This CDR3 has 15 amino acids. V gave up 5 bases and J gave up 4 bases; unmatched junction bases: 5. CDR3 sequence: CASSWTGGGNQPQHF. CDR3 DNA sequence: TGCGCCAGCAGTTGGACAGGGGGGGGAAATCAGCCCCAGCATTTT.

This clone rates as medium-sized. The chain recombines TRBV6-1 with TRBJ2-7, with a possible D match to TRBD2 (6 bases). The CDR3 consists of 12 residues. Trimming took off 7 bases at V and 3 bases at J, with 10 bases between the two ends. Germline CDR1 MNHNS, CDR2 SASEGT. CDR3 in amino acids: CASILGGYEQYF. The CDR3 bases are TGTGCCAGCATTCTGGGGGGCTACGAGCAGTACTTC.

This clone was picked up many times. The chain uses TRBV29-1 and TRBJ2-1, with D tentatively TRBD2 (5 bases). V lost 3 bases to trimming and J lost 7 bases, with 10 bases between them. CDR1 is SQVTM and CDR2 is ANQGSEA in the germline V gene. The CDR3 spans 12 residues. This chain's CDR3 is CSVDLAPNEQFF. CDR3 nucleotide sequence: TGCAGCGTTGACCTAGCACCTAATGAGCAGTTCTTC.

At least ten counts were recorded for this clone. The chain joins TRBV3-1 to TRBJ2-2, with TRBD1 matching over 9 bases. Germline values: CDR1 LGHDT, CDR2 YNNKEL (reference sequence). Unmatched junction bases numbered 8, after V lost 5 bases and J lost 7 bases. The CDR3 is made up of 15 amino acids. The CDR3 sequence is CASSLLGQGGGELFF. In nucleotides, the CDR3 is TGTGCCAGCAGCTTATTGGGACAGGGCGGCGGGGAGCTGTTTTTT.

The gene calls are TRBV12-3 or TRBV12-4 and TRBJ2-7, with 9 nucleotides matching TRBD1. This CDR3 has 15 residues. The V gene end was trimmed by 7 bases and the J gene end by 3 bases; junction bases not matched to a gene: 10. The DNA for the CDR3 is TGTGCCAGCATGGGACAGGGTACTTCGTTCTACGAGCAGTACTTC. This encodes CASMGQGTSFYEQYF.